This is a list of T cell receptor beta chains from one sample in a study of cytomegalovirus exposure and HLA in healthy donors. Sequencing used immunoSEQ multiplex PCR; TCRdb keeps in-frame clones, though not all of them. The table lists some 120,000 clones, approximately 80% of them singletons. Sequenced material: PBMCs. Every receptor here comes from a man aged 35 to 55 in good health and CMV-seronegative. CDR3s include the opening cysteine and the closing phenylalanine or tryptophan. The D gene is left open where the match is weak. Only part of the rows carry a size: once, few, many, or a class if the clone is expanded.

>.|TRBJ2-7|few|TRBV30
CAWGTSYEQYF
TGTGCCTGGGGGACATCCTACGAGCAGTACTTC
>TRBD1|TRBJ2-1|.|TRBV9
CASSPQAARDRQFF
TGTGCCAGCAGCCCACAGGCTGCCCGGGACAGGCAGTTCTTC
>TRBD1|TRBJ2-7|.|TRBV27
CASSIRQGPYEQYF
TGTGCCAGCAGCATCAGACAGGGGCCTTACGAGCAGTACTTC
>TRBD1|TRBJ2-1|.|TRBV6-5
CASSIRDRGRGEQFF
TGTGCCAGCAGCATCCGGGACAGGGGGAGAGGGGAGCAGTTCTTC
>.|TRBJ1-5|once|TRBV2
CASSEPAGFGQPQHF
TGTGCCAGCAGTGAACCGGCTGGGTTCGGGCAGCCCCAGCATTTT
>TRBD2|TRBJ2-7|once|TRBV7-2
CASSPTSRSSYEQYF
TGTGCCAGCAGCCCGACTAGCAGGAGCTCCTACGAGCAGTACTTC
>TRBD1|TRBJ2-3|.|TRBV10-3
CAISVGTGWADTQYF
TGTGCCATCAGTGTTGGGACAGGGTGGGCAGATACGCAGTATTTT
>.|TRBJ2-1|few|TRBV25-1
CASSRDFNEQFF
TGTGCCAGCAGTCGAGACTTCAATGAGCAGTTCTTC
>TRBD1|TRBJ1-2|.|TRBV6-5
CASSYGTANYGYTF
TGTGCCAGCAGTTACGGGACAGCTAACTATGGCTACACCTTC
>TRBD1|TRBJ2-7|few|TRBV9
CASSVAYRGSEQYF
TGTGCCAGCAGCGTAGCTTACAGGGGATCCGAGCAGTACTTC
>TRBD1|TRBJ2-2|.|TRBV5-4
CASSPPGQGAISGELFF
TGTGCCAGCAGCCCTCCGGGACAGGGGGCGATCAGCGGGGAGCTGTTTTTT
>.|TRBJ1-1|once|TRBV19
CASSIGGTRSTEAFF
TGTGCCAGTAGTATCGGTGGAACGAGGTCCACTGAAGCTTTCTTT
>.|TRBJ2-1|.|TRBV10-3
CAIVRSGTSNEQFF
TGTGCCATCGTACGATCGGGAACAAGCAATGAGCAGTTCTTC
>.|TRBJ1-2|.|TRBV7-8
CASSLSNYGYTF
TGTGCCAGCAGCTTATCAAACTATGGCTACACCTTC
>TRBD1|TRBJ2-7|.|TRBV30
CAWSANRGSLEQYF
TGTGCCTGGAGTGCGAACAGGGGGTCCCTCGAGCAGTACTTC
>TRBD1|TRBJ1-1|.|TRBV10-2
CASRATGPGSRGAFF
TGCGCCAGCAGAGCGACAGGGCCCGGCTCCCGAGGGGCTTTCTTT
>.|TRBJ1-6|.|TRBV6-6
CAQGSSYNSPLHF
TGTGCCCAGGGTAGCTCCTATAATTCACCCCTCCACTTT
>TRBD1|TRBJ1-2|many|TRBV6-9
CASNTTGAPGYGYTF
TGTGCCAGCAACACGACAGGGGCCCCTGGCTATGGCTACACCTTC
>TRBD1|TRBJ2-5|.|TRBV7-3
CASSLTAAGGYQETQYF
TGTGCCAGCAGCTTAACGGCGGCAGGGGGATACCAAGAGACCCAGTACTTC
>.|TRBJ1-1|.|TRBV7-6
CASSLGRGLTEAFF
TGTGCCAGCAGCTTAGGTAGGGGCCTCACTGAAGCTTTCTTT
>.|TRBJ1-1|.|TRBV7-9
CASSFGGLAFF
TGTGCCAGCAGCTTCGGGGGGCTAGCTTTCTTT
>.|TRBJ1-6|.|TRBV6-5
CASSYRGAPSPLHF
TGTGCCAGCAGTTATCGCGGGGCGCCTTCACCCCTCCACTTT
>.|TRBJ1-2|.|TRBV21-1
CASSKDRIRYGCTF
.
>.|TRBJ2-6|.|TRBV2
CASSGQMGSGANGLTF
TGTGCCAGCAGTGGGCAAATGGGCTCTGGGGCCAACGGCCTGACTTTC
>TRBD2|TRBJ2-3|few|TRBV7-2
CASVDIPTSGTDTQYF
TGTGCCAGCGTAGACATTCCGACTAGCGGTACAGATACGCAGTATTTT
>.|TRBJ1-5|.|TRBV28
CASKDRASNQPQHF
TGTGCCAGCAAAGACAGAGCCAGCAATCAGCCCCAGCATTTT
>TRBD1|TRBJ1-2|.|TRBV14
CASSQDTGGVIGYTF
TGTGCCAGCAGCCAAGATACAGGGGGCGTTATAGGCTACACCTTC
>.|TRBJ2-7|.|TRBV21-1
CASSIALAGPKTQSYEQYF
TGTGCCAGCAGCATAGCGCTAGCGGGACCCAAAACTCAATCCTACGAGCAGTACTTC
>.|TRBJ2-5|.|TRBV30
CAWSLGQGRTQYF
TGTGCCTGGAGTTTAGGGCAGGGGCGGACCCAGTACTTC
>.|TRBJ1-2|.|TRBV2
CASSYTGGYTF
TGTGCCAGCAGTTATACAGGGGGCTACACCTTC
>.|TRBJ2-7|few|TRBV27
CASSSPSEQYF
TGTGCCAGCAGTTCCCCCAGCGAGCAGTACTTC
>TRBD1|TRBJ1-4|few|TRBV6-1
CASSADRGLEKLFF
TGTGCCAGCAGTGCTGACAGGGGGCTGGAAAAACTGTTTTTT
>.|TRBJ1-5|.|TRBV19
CASRRQLSGQPQHF
TGTGCCAGTAGGAGACAGTTATCGGGTCAGCCCCAGCATTTT
>TRBD2|TRBJ2-1|.|TRBV27
CASKGIRLAGVTLHNEQFF
TGTGCCAGCAAGGGGATTCGGCTAGCGGGAGTCACGTTGCACAATGAGCAGTTCTTC
>.|TRBJ1-1|.|TRBV28
CASSFVRSGEAFF
TGTGCCAGCAGTTTTGTCCGAAGCGGTGAAGCTTTCTTT
>.|TRBJ1-5|.|TRBV28
CASSRTGPGRPQHF
TGTGCCAGCAGTCGGACGGGCCCCGGGAGGCCCCAGCATTTT
>.|TRBJ1-1|few|TRBV27
CATHSRLHTEAFF
TGTGCCACCCATAGCCGGCTGCACACTGAAGCTTTCTTT
>TRBD2|TRBJ2-1|.|TRBV4-1
CASSHLLAGLGNEQFF
TGCGCCAGCAGCCACCTACTAGCGGGCCTAGGCAATGAGCAGTTCTTC
>.|TRBJ2-1|.|TRBV7-9
CASSPRDLAYNEQFF
TGTGCCAGCAGCCCCCGGGACTTGGCCTACAATGAGCAGTTCTTC
>.|TRBJ1-2|few|TRBV10-2
CASSGRFYGYTF
TGCGCCAGCAGTGGCAGATTCTATGGCTACACCTTC
>TRBD2|TRBJ2-1|.|TRBV7-3
CASSRTSGSVSYNEQFF
TGTGCCAGCAGCCGGACTAGCGGGAGTGTATCCTACAATGAGCAGTTCTTC
>.|TRBJ2-3|.|TRBV19
CASSFVSSTDTQYF
TGTGCCAGTAGTTTTGTCAGTAGCACAGATACGCAGTATTTT
>TRBD2|TRBJ2-3|once|TRBV27
CASRPLAGTDTQYF
TGTGCCAGCAGGCCACTAGCGGGCACAGATACGCAGTATTTT
>TRBD2|TRBJ2-2|.|TRBV7-2
CASSTHWGLTGELFF
TGTGCCAGCAGCACACACTGGGGACTAACCGGGGAGCTGTTTTTT
>.|TRBJ1-4|.|TRBV27
CASSLSKRPNEKLFF
TGTGCCAGCAGTTTATCGAAGAGGCCTAATGAAAAACTGTTTTTT
>.|TRBJ1-1|.|TRBV5-4
CASSSGGVVSTEAFF
TGTGCCAGCAGCTCGGGGGGGGTTGTAAGCACTGAAGCTTTCTTT
>TRBD2|TRBJ2-3|.|TRBV4-1
CASSHGLAGVVDTQYF
TGCGCCAGCAGCCACGGGCTAGCGGGAGTTGTGGATACGCAGTATTTT
>TRBD2|TRBJ2-1|.|TRBV9
CASSPLGREMAEQFF
TGTGCCAGCAGCCCTTTGGGGCGGGAGATGGCTGAGCAGTTCTTC
>.|TRBJ2-2|.|TRBV4-3
CASSQSRAGAGELFF
TGCGCCAGCAGCCAATCGCGAGCCGGGGCCGGGGAGCTGTTTTTT
>.|TRBJ1-3|few|TRBV5-6
CASSSLGGSGNTIYF
TGTGCCAGCAGCTCGCTTGGAGGCTCTGGAAACACCATATATTTT
>TRBD1|TRBJ2-7|.|TRBV27
CASSRPGQGTYEQYF
TGTGCCAGCAGTAGACCGGGACAGGGGACCTACGAGCAGTACTTC
>TRBD1|TRBJ1-3|once|TRBV2
CASSVRGQANTIYF
TGTGCCAGCAGTGTAAGGGGACAGGCAAACACCATATATTTT
>.|TRBJ1-4|once|TRBV6-5
CASSYEVSTNEKLFF
TGTGCCAGCAGTTACGAGGTTTCGACTAATGAAAAACTGTTTTTT
>.|TRBJ2-3|.|TRBV7-2
CASNPTWGADTQYF
TGTGCCAGCAACCCAACATGGGGAGCCGATACGCAGTATTTT
>.|TRBJ1-3|.|TRBV5-8
CASSLSGYSGNTIYF
TGTGCCAGCAGCTTGTCCGGGTATTCTGGAAACACCATATATTTT
>.|TRBJ1-1|.|TRBV5-1
CASSWGEFGNTEAFF
TGCGCCAGCAGCTGGGGGGAATTCGGGAACACTGAAGCTTTCTTT
>TRBD2|TRBJ2-2|few|TRBV28
CASRISGRWNTGELFF
TGTGCCAGCAGAATTAGCGGGAGGTGGAACACCGGGGAGCTGTTTTTT
>.|TRBJ1-1|once|TRBV14
CASSPGQSWNTEAFF
TGTGCCAGCAGCCCTGGACAGTCTTGGAACACTGAAGCTTTCTTT
>.|TRBJ2-1|.|TRBV2
CASSDPRQGNEQFF
TGTGCCAGCAGTGACCCTCGACAAGGCAATGAGCAGTTCTTC
>TRBD1|TRBJ1-2|.|TRBV7-8
CASSLRDRGLGYGYTF
TGTGCCAGCAGCTTACGGGACAGGGGCCTCGGCTATGGCTACACCTTC